The source of this T cell receptor (beta chain) is a study of neurological immune-mediated disorders. The cDNA was generated through 5'RACE incorporating 10-nucleotide random UMIs. TCRdb fed the 5' RACE reads into MiXCR, producing one record per CDR3 protein. The table shows about 46,000 distinct CDR3 sequences, with about a tenth occurring only once. V shed 4 bases, J shed 6 bases, and the junction held 4 bases outside the gene matches. This CDR3 has 12 amino acids. Germline assignment: CDR1 DFQATT and CDR2 SNEGSKA (reference sequence). This clonotype occurred many times. This sequence joins TRBV20-1 and TRBJ2-3; TRBD1 matches 7 bases. The clonotype comes from an older man with HTLV-1-associated myelopathy (HAM/TSP). Sequencing input: PBMCs. CDR3 nucleotide sequence: TGCAGTGCTAAGGGGGCTTTGGATACGCAGTATTTT. Encoded protein: CSAKGALDTQYF.